Shown below are 27 T cell receptor beta chains from a single sample sequenced in a study of OX40 agonist ivuxolimab in advanced cancers. The table came from immunoSEQ multiplex PCR; TCRdb's copy has only in-frame clones and leaves some out. The data show 40,000 to 55,000 clones, 88% seen once. Source: CD4+ or CD8+ T cells sorted from blood, taken in a trial of the OX40 agonist ivuxolimab. The receptors come from an adult with an advanced solid tumor such as melanoma, head and neck, liver or kidney cancer.

The rearrangement joins TRBV19 to TRBJ2-7, with D possibly matching TRBD1 (6 bases). The CDR3 covers 11 residues. Germline V CDR1 and CDR2: LNHDA, SQIVND (reference sequence). Trimming pared 6 bases from V and 4 bases from J, leaving 7 bases between. Here the CDR3 DNA reads TGTGCCAGTAGACAGGGTTACGAGCAGTACTTC. The encoded protein is CASRQGYEQYF.

The genes are TRBV2 and TRBJ1-2; 7 bases are a match to TRBD1. The CDR3 spans 13 residues. Germline values: CDR1 SNHLY, CDR2 FYNNEI. V lost 7 bases to trimming and J lost 8 bases; unmatched junction nucleotides: 10. The CDR3 is CASIERGRGGYTF. For the CDR3, the DNA is TGTGCCAGCATCGAAAGGGGGCGAGGGGGCTACACCTTC.

The chain is built from TRBV7-9 and TRBJ2-7; TRBD1 matches 7 bases. V lost 5 bases and J lost 4; bases outside the gene matches: 5. The CDR3 totals 13 residues. Germline values: CDR1 SEHNR, CDR2 FQNEAQ (reference sequence). CDR3 sequence (DNA): TGTGCCAGCAGCAATTCCAGGGGGTACGAGCAGTACTTC. Its protein product is CASSNSRGYEQYF.

The rearrangement joins TRBV27 to TRBJ2-7; TRBD1 matches at 9 bases. Germline CDR1 reads MNHEY; CDR2 reads SMNVEV (reference sequence). After removal of 2 bases from V and 0 bases from J, the junction contained 11 bases not matched to a gene. The CDR3 spans 18 residues. This CDR3 is CASSLNRPGTGSSYEQYF. In DNA, the CDR3 is TGTGCCAGCAGTTTAAACCGACCCGGGACAGGGAGCTCCTACGAGCAGTACTTC.

The chain combines TRBV7-3 with TRBJ2-1; TRBD2 might be the D (5 bases). Germline CDR1 reads SGHTA; CDR2 reads FQGTGA. V lost 2 bases and J 9 bases, leaving 8 bases between the germline ends. CDR3 length: 12 amino acids. CDR3 amino acids: CASSLSGVEQFF. CDR3 sequence (DNA): TGTGCCAGCAGCTTATCCGGGGTTGAGCAGTTCTTC. The whole variable domain, remainder taken from reference TRBV7-3 and TRBJ2-1, is GAGVSQTPSNKVTEKGKYVELRCDPISGHTALYWYRQSLGQGPEFLIYFQGTGAADDSGLPNDRFFAVRPEGSVSTLKIQRTERGDSAVYLCASSLSGVEQFFGPGTRLTVL.

V and J are TRBV6-4 and TRBJ2-2; 7 positions agree with TRBD1. CDR1 and CDR2 (germline): MRHNA, SNTAGT. The V gene end was trimmed by 5 bases and the J gene end by 5 bases; junction bases not matched to a gene: 2. CDR3 length: 13 residues. The CDR3 protein is CASSLQGTGELFF. As DNA, the CDR3 is TGTGCCAGCAGTCTACAGGGGACCGGGGAGCTGTTTTTT.

The rearrangement links TRBV19 to TRBJ2-6; D unclear. CDR1 and CDR2 (germline): LNHDA, SQIVND (reference sequence). The ends were cut back, 0 bases at V and 1 base at J, with 13 bases in the middle. CDR3 length equals 18 residues. Here the CDR3 reads CASSIDPRQLSGANVLTF. The CDR3, as DNA: TGTGCCAGTAGTATAGATCCCCGACAACTGTCTGGGGCCAACGTCCTGACTTTC.

The V call is TRBV29-1, the J call TRBJ2-7; no firm D call. Between the trimmed V and J ends, which lost 6 bases and 4 bases, there was a span of 10 bases. Germline CDR1 SQVTM, CDR2 ANQGSEA. CDR3 size: 11 residues. CDR3: CSVTLTYEQYF. The CDR3 DNA sequence: TGCAGCGTAACCTTAACTTACGAGCAGTACTTC.

The V and J genes are TRBV7-2 and TRBJ2-7, with TRBD1 as a possible D gene (6 bases). This CDR3 contains 15 residues. Germline assignment: CDR1 SGHTA and CDR2 FQGNSA. The germline V and J ends were trimmed by 5 bases and 3 bases, with 17 bases remaining between them. The CDR3 loop reads CASSTTGTNIYEQYF. The CDR3 DNA reads as TGTGCCAGCAGCACAACCGGGACAAACATCTACGAGCAGTACTTC.

This chain uses TRBV10-3 with TRBJ2-1, with 11 bases identical to TRBD1. CDR3 size: 13 residues. The germline V gene encodes CDR1 ENHRY and CDR2 SYGVKD. Trimming removed 9 bases from V and 4 bases from J; junction bases left unmatched: 2. CDR3 in amino acids: CAMGTGGYNEQFF. The CDR3 region has the DNA TGTGCCATGGGGACAGGGGGGTACAATGAGCAGTTCTTC.

This chain connects TRBV6-6 to TRBJ1-5; 7 bases map to TRBD1. Germline V gene sequence: CDR1 MNHNY, CDR2 SVGAGI (reference sequence). The junction had 4 bases not matched to a gene; V was cut back by 6 bases and J by 2 bases. The CDR3 is 14 residues long. CDR3 DNA: TGTGCCAGCAGGCGGACAGGCCGCAATCAGCCCCAGCATTTT. It codes for CASRRTGRNQPQHF.

The chain links TRBV5-4 to TRBJ2-6; 8 bases are shared with TRBD1. V lost 3 bases and J lost 2; bases outside the gene matches: 4. This CDR3 contains 16 residues. Germline V lookup: CDR1 SGHNT, CDR2 YYREEE (reference sequence). The CDR3 sequence: CASSSGQVTGANVLTF. CDR3 in DNA: TGTGCCAGCAGCTCGGGACAGGTTACTGGGGCCAACGTCCTGACTTTC.

In this sample, this clone turned up once. V usage is TRBV5-6 and J usage is TRBJ2-1, with D uncertain. The CDR3 is 11 residues long. Trimming removed 2 bases from V and 7 bases from J, with 4 bases in between. Germline loops: CDR1 SGHDT, CDR2 YYEEEE. The CDR3 is CASSFTNEQFF. The CDR3 region has the DNA TGTGCCAGCAGCTTTACGAATGAGCAGTTCTTC.

The gene calls are TRBV6-1 and TRBJ2-7, with D possibly TRBD1 on 6 matching bases. The germline gives CDR1 MNHNS, CDR2 SASEGT. The CDR3 extends over 16 amino acids. Trimming pared 2 bases from V and 3 bases from J, leaving 17 bases between. CDR3 sequence: CASSERGRGAYYEQYF. CDR3 sequence (DNA): TGTGCCAGCAGTGAAAGGGGCAGGGGCGCCTACTACGAGCAGTACTTC.

This chain links TRBV6-6 with TRBJ1-3; possible D gene TRBD1, 5 bases. The CDR3 is made up of 16 amino acids. Germline assignment: CDR1 MNHNY and CDR2 SVGAGI (reference sequence). V was trimmed by 6 bases and J by 2 bases, leaving 17 bases between them. The DNA of the CDR3 is TGTGCCAGCAGCCCACTCCAGGGATTGCCTGGAAACACCATATATTTT. Residues: CASSPLQGLPGNTIYF.

The rearrangement joins TRBV11-2 to TRBJ2-1; no firm D call. Germline CDR1 SGHAT, CDR2 FQNNGV. This CDR3 has 11 amino acids. V lost 1 base to trimming and J lost 10 bases, with 5 bases between them. The CDR3 DNA follows: TGTGCCAGCAGCTTAGTCCGGGAGCAGTTCTTC. Its translation: CASSLVREQFF. The full variable domain, in which reference TRBV11-2 and TRBJ2-1 provide the parts outside the CDR3, is EAGVAQSPRYKIIEKRQSVAFWCNPISGHATLYWYQQILGQGPKLLIQFQNNGVVDDSQLPKDRFSAERLKGVDSTLKIQPAKLEDSAVYLCASSLVREQFFGPGTRLTVL.

V and J are TRBV6-5 and TRBJ1-5, with D unresolved. This CDR3 region has 15 residues. The ends were cut back, 6 bases at V and 0 bases at J, with 12 bases in the middle. CDR1 and CDR2 from the germline V gene are MNHEY and SVGAGI. The CDR3 loop is CASRPDQYSNQPQHF. For the CDR3, the DNA is TGTGCCAGCAGACCGGACCAGTATAGCAATCAGCCCCAGCATTTT.

This sequence joins TRBV28 and TRBJ1-4; 8 nucleotides agree with TRBD1. Germline V gene data show CDR1 as MDHEN and CDR2 as SYDVKM. V trimming: 6 bases; J trimming: 8 bases; junction bases outside the gene matches: 8. The CDR3 consists of 14 residues. The CDR3 loop is CASSPRQGREKLFF. The CDR3 DNA is TGTGCCAGCAGCCCCCGACAGGGGAGGGAAAAACTGTTTTTT.

The chain recombines TRBV6-6 with TRBJ1-6; 8 nucleotides match TRBD1. Looked up from germline, CDR1 is MNHNY and CDR2 is SVGAGI (reference sequence). The CDR3 extends over 15 amino acids. J lost 9 bases, V lost 0 bases, and 4 bases had no gene match. CDR3 region: CASSYSDRETSPLHF. The CDR3 nucleotides read TGTGCCAGCAGTTACTCGGACAGGGAAACTTCACCCCTCCACTTT.

The V gene is TRBV7-9, the J gene TRBJ2-1, with D perhaps TRBD2 (5 bases). The germline gives CDR1 SEHNR, CDR2 FQNEAQ (reference sequence). V lost 2 bases and J 6 bases, leaving 20 bases between the germline ends. This CDR3 has 17 amino acids. CDR3 nucleotide sequence: TGTGCCAGCAGCTTATATGAATTGGGAGTAGATCTCAATGAGCAGTTCTTC. Its protein product is CASSLYELGVDLNEQFF.

V gene TRBV2 combines with J gene TRBJ2-2, with D tentatively TRBD2 (6 bases). The ends were cut back, 3 bases at V and 4 bases at J, with 15 bases in the middle. Per the germline V gene, CDR1 is SNHLY and CDR2 is FYNNEI. The length of the CDR3 is 16 residues. In DNA, the CDR3 is TGTGCCAGCAGTGAGGAGGGCAGGGTCGGCACCGGGGAGCTGTTTTTT. As protein: CASSEEGRVGTGELFF.

In its sample, this clone was seen once. The chain is built from TRBV7-9 and TRBJ2-1; 12 bases line up with TRBD2. V lost 3 bases, J lost 4 bases, and 10 bases stayed unmatched. Per germline, CDR1 SEHNR and CDR2 FQNEAQ (reference sequence). The CDR3 runs to 18 residues. The CDR3 DNA reads TGTGCCAGCAGCTTTACTAGCGGGGGGCCGGAGATTTACAATGAGCAGTTCTTC. It encodes CASSFTSGGPEIYNEQFF. Together with reference TRBV7-9 and TRBJ2-1, the CDR3 gives the full variable domain: DTGVSQNPRHKITKRGQNVTFRCDPISEHNRLYWYRQTLGQGPEFLTYFQNEAQLEKSRLLSDRFSAERPKGSFSTLEIQRTEQGDSAMYLCASSFTSGGPEIYNEQFFGPGTRLTVL.

The count of this clone is one. The gene calls are TRBV7-9 and TRBJ2-1; no firm D call. CDR3 length: 13 amino acids. V was clipped by 5 bases and J by 8 bases, with 13 bases between them. Germline V gene lookup returns CDR1 SEHNR and CDR2 FQNEAQ (reference sequence). DNA of the CDR3: TGTGCCAGCAGCGCCAGCCCGGTCCATGAGCAGTTCTTC. Translation: CASSASPVHEQFF.

The chain recombines TRBV5-1 with TRBJ2-2, with 7 bases identical to TRBD2. After removal of 4 bases from V and 6 bases from J, the junction contained 6 bases not matched to a gene. Germline CDR1 reads SGHRS; CDR2 reads YFSETQ. The CDR3 has 14 amino acids. The CDR3 region has the DNA TGCGCCAGCAGCGGTTCAGGGAGGGCCGGGGAGCTGTTTTTT. This encodes CASSGSGRAGELFF.

V is TRBV7-2 and J is TRBJ2-2; no firm D call. This CDR3 is 16 amino acids long. The germline V and J ends were trimmed by 6 bases and 0 bases, with 14 bases remaining between them. Germline V gene lookup returns CDR1 SGHTA and CDR2 FQGNSA. For the CDR3, the DNA is TGTGCCAGCAGAGGCTACTCTAACGCGAACACCGGGGAGCTGTTTTTT. This gives the protein CASRGYSNANTGELFF.

V usage is TRBV19 and J usage is TRBJ2-1; the D is unclear. The germline V and J ends were trimmed by 3 bases and 7 bases, with 7 bases remaining between them. The CDR3 sequence is 12 residues long. CDR1 LNHDA and CDR2 SQIVND come from the germline V gene (reference sequence). The CDR3 loop reads CASSIAQNEQFF. The DNA for the CDR3 is TGTGCCAGTAGTATCGCCCAGAATGAGCAGTTCTTC.

The rearrangement links TRBV7-9 to TRBJ1-6; D not certain. Germline-derived CDR1 and CDR2 are SEHNR and FQNEAQ (reference sequence). V dropped 1 base and J dropped 9 bases, with 10 bases sitting between them. The CDR3 contains 14 residues. The CDR3 DNA follows: TGTGCCAGCAGCTTAGACTCGTCGGGTTCACCCCTCCACTTT. This gives the protein CASSLDSSGSPLHF.